The rows below give T cell receptor beta chains drawn from one sample of a study of beta chain features in type 1 diabetes. The protocol was immunoSEQ multiplex PCR, while the TCRdb copy is restricted to in-frame clones and leaves out a portion. The sample has around 250,000 clones, around an eighth seen once. Sequenced sample: naive CD4+ T cells from blood. These receptors originate from a woman aged 40 to 49 in good health. CDR3s include the opening cysteine and the closing phenylalanine or tryptophan. The D gene is left open where the match is weak. Only part of the rows carry a size: once, few, many, or a class if the clone is expanded.

V gene: TRBV10-3; J gene: TRBJ2-7; clone size: few; D gene: TRBD1; CDR3 DNA: TGTGCCATCAGCGAGTCACCAGGGGGTTTCTACGAGCAGTACTTC; CDR3 protein: CAISESPGGFYEQYF
V gene: TRBV5-1; J gene: TRBJ2-5; clone size: NA; D gene: TRBD2; CDR3 DNA: TGCGCCAGCAGCTTGGGGACTAGCGGGCTCCAAGAGACCCAGTACTTC; CDR3 protein: CASSLGTSGLQETQYF
V gene: TRBV2; J gene: TRBJ1-4; clone size: few; D gene: NA; CDR3 DNA: TGTGCCAGCAGTGATACAGGCGCAACTAATGAAAAACTGTTTTTT; CDR3 protein: CASSDTGATNEKLFF
V gene: TRBV14; J gene: TRBJ1-1; clone size: few; D gene: TRBD1; CDR3 DNA: TGTGCCAGCAGCTTCCGGACAGGCGCTGACACTGAAGCTTTCTTT; CDR3 protein: CASSFRTGADTEAFF
V gene: TRBV11-2; J gene: TRBJ1-1; clone size: few; D gene: TRBD1; CDR3 DNA: TGTGCCAGCAGCTTAGCAGGGGGAGTGTCTGGTGAAGCTTTCTTT; CDR3 protein: CASSLAGGVSGEAFF
V gene: TRBV7-9; J gene: TRBJ2-5; clone size: few; D gene: NA; CDR3 DNA: TGTGCCAGCAGCCCAAGGGCGGGGGAGACCCAGTACTTC; CDR3 protein: CASSPRAGETQYF
V gene: TRBV7-9; J gene: TRBJ1-5; clone size: NA; D gene: TRBD1; CDR3 DNA: TGTGCCAGCACCGGACAGGGGGCGGATCAGCCCCAGCATTTT; CDR3 protein: CASTGQGADQPQHF
V gene: TRBV4-3; J gene: TRBJ1-1; clone size: many; D gene: NA; CDR3 DNA: TGCGCCAGCAGCCTTGGAGGCCTTGAAGCTTTCTTT; CDR3 protein: CASSLGGLEAFF
V gene: TRBV9; J gene: TRBJ2-5; clone size: few; D gene: TRBD2; CDR3 DNA: TGTGCCAGCAGCGGAAGTGGGACTAGCGGACAAGAGACCCAGTACTTC; CDR3 protein: CASSGSGTSGQETQYF
V gene: TRBV9; J gene: TRBJ1-2; clone size: few; D gene: NA; CDR3 DNA: TGTGCCAGCAGCCCCATCGGTCATGGCTACACCTTC; CDR3 protein: CASSPIGHGYTF
V gene: TRBV9; J gene: TRBJ1-3; clone size: NA; D gene: NA; CDR3 DNA: TGTGCCAGCAGCGTCGGAACAGTCTCTGGAAACACCATATATTTT; CDR3 protein: CASSVGTVSGNTIYF
V gene: TRBV15; J gene: TRBJ2-5; clone size: few; D gene: TRBD1; CDR3 DNA: TGTGCCACCACACAGGGGGCGGGGGAGACCCAGTACTTC; CDR3 protein: CATTQGAGETQYF
V gene: TRBV4-1; J gene: TRBJ1-2; clone size: few; D gene: NA; CDR3 DNA: TGCGCCAGCAGCGCGGGGCCGACACGGGGCTACACCTTC; CDR3 protein: CASSAGPTRGYTF
V gene: TRBV2; J gene: TRBJ2-2; clone size: few; D gene: TRBD2; CDR3 DNA: TGTGCCAGCAGTGAATCGGGGGGTGGGGAGCTGTTTTTT; CDR3 protein: CASSESGGGELFF
V gene: TRBV6-5; J gene: TRBJ1-4; clone size: NA; D gene: NA; CDR3 DNA: TGTGCCAGCAGATCGATAGCAACTAATGAAAAACTGTTTTTT; CDR3 protein: CASRSIATNEKLFF
V gene: TRBV7-9; J gene: TRBJ1-4; clone size: few; D gene: TRBD1; CDR3 DNA: TGTGCCAGCAGTTCCGAGGGAGAAGGGGGCGACGAAAAACTGTTTTTT; CDR3 protein: CASSSEGEGGDEKLFF
V gene: TRBV6-5; J gene: TRBJ2-7; clone size: NA; D gene: NA; CDR3 DNA: TGTGCCAGCAGTACTCCCTACGAGCAGTACTTC; CDR3 protein: CASSTPYEQYF
V gene: TRBV5-6; J gene: TRBJ1-2; clone size: once; D gene: TRBD1; CDR3 DNA: TGTGCCAGCAGCTTGGGGCAGGGGGTGCATGGCTACACCTTC; CDR3 protein: CASSLGQGVHGYTF
V gene: TRBV29-1; J gene: TRBJ2-2; clone size: NA; D gene: NA; CDR3 DNA: TGCAGCGTTAAAGTGGAGGGGGCTATCATCGGGGAGCTGTTTTTT; CDR3 protein: CSVKVEGAIIGELFF
V gene: TRBV6-5; J gene: TRBJ2-5; clone size: NA; D gene: TRBD2; CDR3 DNA: TGTGCCAGCATTCGGGGGGGGTCAGAGACCCAGTACTTC; CDR3 protein: CASIRGGSETQYF
V gene: TRBV7-9; J gene: TRBJ1-1; clone size: few; D gene: NA; CDR3 DNA: TGTGCCAGCAGCTTATTCGGGGGCGGGAGCACTGAAGCTTTCTTT; CDR3 protein: CASSLFGGGSTEAFF
V gene: TRBV7-9; J gene: TRBJ2-5; clone size: NA; D gene: NA; CDR3 DNA: TGTGCCAGCAGCTTAAGCGTCGCCCTCCAAGAGACCCAGTACTTC; CDR3 protein: CASSLSVALQETQYF
V gene: TRBV7-9; J gene: TRBJ2-7; clone size: many; D gene: NA; CDR3 DNA: TGTGCCAGCAGCGCCTCAGGGTTTTACGAGCAGTACTTC; CDR3 protein: CASSASGFYEQYF
V gene: TRBV4-3; J gene: TRBJ2-1; clone size: few; D gene: TRBD2; CDR3 DNA: TGCGCCAGCAGCCAAGATGGAGTGGGGGGGACCTACAATGAGCAGTTCTTC; CDR3 protein: CASSQDGVGGTYNEQFF
V gene: TRBV11-2; J gene: TRBJ2-2; clone size: few; D gene: NA; CDR3 DNA: TGTGCCAGCAGCTCTATTGGACAGACTAACACCGGGGAGCTGTTTTTT; CDR3 protein: CASSSIGQTNTGELFF
V gene: TRBV28; J gene: TRBJ2-7; clone size: NA; D gene: TRBD1; CDR3 DNA: TGTGCCAGCAGTTTATATGGACCCGGGACAGCGGAGCAGTACTTC; CDR3 protein: CASSLYGPGTAEQYF
V gene: TRBV5-4; J gene: TRBJ2-7; clone size: few; D gene: NA; CDR3 DNA: TGTGCCAGCAGTAAGGCGGGTACCTACGAGCAGTACTTC; CDR3 protein: CASSKAGTYEQYF
V gene: TRBV11-2; J gene: TRBJ2-1; clone size: once; D gene: TRBD2; CDR3 DNA: TGTGCCAGCAGCCAGGAGGCAGCGGGGTTCGAGCAGTTCTTC; CDR3 protein: CASSQEAAGFEQFF
V gene: TRBV5-4; J gene: TRBJ2-5; clone size: few; D gene: NA; CDR3 DNA: TGTGCCAGCTACGCTGGGGGGGCCTGGGAGACCCAGTACTTC; CDR3 protein: CASYAGGAWETQYF
V gene: TRBV4-1; J gene: TRBJ2-7; clone size: few; D gene: TRBD1; CDR3 DNA: TGCGCCAGCAGCAGGGACAGATCCTACGAGCAGTACTTC; CDR3 protein: CASSRDRSYEQYF